The subject of this entry is one T cell receptor beta chain. Its antigen remains unknown. PCR was performed a second time for about 7 to 11 cycles using a sample-barcoded 5' primer and a J-beta primer mix. Each CDR3 protein gets one entry after TCRdb re-called the 5' RACE reads with MiXCR. The table shows about 780,000 distinct CDR3 sequences, with 25% to 30% occurring only once. The CDR3 is made up of 13 amino acids. Per germline, CDR1 MNHEY and CDR2 SMNVEV (reference sequence). Between the trimmed V and J ends, which lost 5 bases and 10 bases, there was a span of 15 bases. This entry belongs to a study of blood T cells in healthy people across ages. Per individual sample, total RNA of at least 5 micrograms was extracted. Study observations and caveats: The study found more naive CD4+ cells and higher diversity in long-lived than aged donors.

The same data also contributed to another study, on T cells of mothers and their children. According to that study: Random nucleotides (2-4) and sample barcodes were added by the M1S primer used in the second PCR.

Material: blood. The J gene is TRBJ2-1, the V gene TRBV27; tentatively, D is TRBD1 (6 bases). This TCR derives from a boy aged 5-17 years in good health. CDR3 bases: TGTGCCAGCAGTACCAGACAGGATGCGGAGCAGTTCTTC. Translated, it gives CASSTRQDAEQFF.